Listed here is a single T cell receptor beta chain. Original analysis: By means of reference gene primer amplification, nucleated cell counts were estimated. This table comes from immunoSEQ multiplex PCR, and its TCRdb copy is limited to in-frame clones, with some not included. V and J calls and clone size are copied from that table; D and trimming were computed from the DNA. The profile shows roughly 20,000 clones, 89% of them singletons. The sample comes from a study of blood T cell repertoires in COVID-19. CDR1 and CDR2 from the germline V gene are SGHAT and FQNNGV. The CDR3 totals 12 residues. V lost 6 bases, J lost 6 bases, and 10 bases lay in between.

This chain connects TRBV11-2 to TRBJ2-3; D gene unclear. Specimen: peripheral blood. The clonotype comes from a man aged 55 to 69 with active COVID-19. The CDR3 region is CASRPPGDTQYF. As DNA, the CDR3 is TGTGCCAGCAGACCTCCCGGGGATACGCAGTATTTT. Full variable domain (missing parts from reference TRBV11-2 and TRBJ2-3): EAGVAQSPRYKIIEKRQSVAFWCNPISGHATLYWYQQILGQGPKLLIQFQNNGVVDDSQLPKDRFSAERLKGVDSTLKIQPAKLEDSAVYLCASRPPGDTQYFGPGTRLTVL.